What follows are 16 T cell receptor beta chains derived from one specimen sequenced in a study of T-cell reconstitution after alpha-beta-depleted transplantation in children. This sample's TCRbeta library carried unique molecular identifier barcodes. TCRdb reprocessed the PCR reads via MiXCR and lists one record per CDR3 protein. The table records 450,000 to 550,000 distinct CDR3 sequences, about an eighth of them present only once. Sample: PBMCs, mostly from graft donor cells, taken 180 days after TCRalphabeta/CD19-depleted stem cell transplant. These receptors all stem from a female patient aged 2-15 years who had a stem cell transplant for aplastic anemia, so the T cells may come from the graft donor.

The rearrangement links TRBV6-2 or TRBV6-3 to TRBJ2-4; 9 bases align to TRBD1. Germline values: CDR1 MNHEY, CDR2 SVGEGT. The CDR3 is 14 residues long. V was clipped by 7 bases and J by 9 bases; unmatched bases: 10. The DNA for the CDR3 is TGTGCCAGCACTCCGGGACAGGGTACGGCCATTCAGTACTTC. Translated, it gives CASTPGQGTAIQYF.

The rearrangement joins TRBV6-1 to TRBJ2-6, with 7 bases that match TRBD1. V trimming: 7 bases; J trimming: 1 base; junction bases outside the gene matches: 4. This CDR3 is built from 15 residues. Per germline, CDR1 MNHNS and CDR2 SASEGT. CDR3 loop: CASTGQLSGANVLTF. In nucleotides, the CDR3 is TGTGCCAGCACGGGACAGCTTTCTGGGGCCAACGTCCTGACTTTC.

This clonotype has ten or more counts. The chain links TRBV3-1 to TRBJ2-1; 12 nucleotides line up with TRBD2. The CDR3 runs 16 residues. V lost 1 base to trimming and J lost 9 bases; unmatched junction nucleotides: 7. The germline gives CDR1 LGHDT, CDR2 YNNKEL (reference sequence). CDR3 DNA: TGTGCCAGCAGCCAAGTACTAGCGGGAGGTGTCGGTGAGCAGTTCTTC. Its translation: CASSQVLAGGVGEQFF.

This clonotype was seen at least ten times. This rearrangement joins TRBV7-3 to TRBJ2-2; unclear D gene. With 2 bases removed from V and 0 bases from J, the gap between germline ends came to 7 bases. CDR1 SGHTA and CDR2 FQGTGA come from the germline V gene. The length of the CDR3 is 15 residues. The DNA of the CDR3 is TGTGCCAGCAGCTTATCACTATCGAACACCGGGGAGCTGTTTTTT. Protein: CASSLSLSNTGELFF.

The chain couples TRBV15 to TRBJ2-7, with D possibly being TRBD2 (6 bases). Trimming removed 0 bases at V and 1 base at J, with 13 bases between. This CDR3 contains 16 residues. CDR1 is LNHNV and CDR2 is YYDKDF in the germline V gene (reference sequence). The CDR3 here is CATSRDLLARSYEQYF. In DNA form, the CDR3 reads TGTGCCACCAGCAGAGATCTCCTAGCGCGATCCTACGAGCAGTACTTC.

This clonotype has ten or more counts. This chain connects TRBV27 to TRBJ2-1; D gene uncertain. The CDR3 runs 17 residues. The V gene lost 3 bases and the J gene lost 8 bases, with 23 bases spanning the gap. Germline V lookup: CDR1 MNHEY, CDR2 SMNVEV (reference sequence). The chain's CDR3 is CASSFRLFSPDSYEQFF. The CDR3 DNA reads TGTGCCAGCAGTTTCCGACTCTTTAGCCCCGATAGTTATGAGCAGTTCTTC.

The sample holds a few counts of this clonotype. V gene TRBV7-2 combines with J gene TRBJ1-4, with TRBD1 matching over 9 bases. The V and J ends lost 0 bases and 6 bases, in that order; junction bases with no gene match: 5. CDR1 is SGHTA, CDR2 FQGNSA, per germline. The CDR3 sequence is 16 residues long. DNA of the CDR3: TGTGCCAGCAGCTTAGCACAGGGGGCGTTTTATGAAAAACTGTTTTTT. Protein product: CASSLAQGAFYEKLFF.

The chain has TRBV15 and TRBJ1-5; 7 nucleotides agree with TRBD1. The trim removed 1 base at V and 5 bases at J, leaving 5 bases unmatched. Germline V CDR1 and CDR2: LNHNV, YYDKDF (reference sequence). CDR3 length: 15 amino acids. The CDR3, as DNA: TGTGCCACCAGCAGAGGGGGGACAGCATATCAGCCCCAGCATTTT. This encodes CATSRGGTAYQPQHF.

This rearrangement joins TRBV19 to TRBJ2-1; 9 nucleotides agree with TRBD2. This CDR3 is built from 12 residues. J gave up 9 bases and V 3 bases, and 0 bases lay outside the gene matches. The germline gives CDR1 LNHDA, CDR2 SQIVND (reference sequence). CDR3 nucleotides: TGTGCCAGTAGTATGACTAGCGGTGAGCAGTTCTTC. Its translation is CASSMTSGEQFF.

In nucleotides, the CDR3 is TGTGCCAGCAGCCAAGACGCCGGGGAGACCCAGTACTTC. Protein sequence: CASSQDAGETQYF. This chain uses TRBV4-2 with TRBJ2-5; D uncertain. The ends were cut back, 0 bases at V and 5 bases at J, with 7 bases in the middle. The CDR3 consists of 13 residues. CDR1 is LGHNA, CDR2 YNFKEQ, per germline.

Of note for this clonotype: Its ends do not fully match the called genes, so a read error is possible. The chain joins TRBV14 to TRBJ2-4; 7 bases agree with TRBD1. Per germline, CDR1 SGHDN and CDR2 FVKESK. This CDR3 contains 16 residues. The CDR3 loop is CASSQEKGAFGNSQYF. CDR3 sequence (DNA): TGTGCCAGCAGCCAAGAAAAGGGGGCTTTCGGAAACAGTCAGTACTTC.

This clonotype turned up a few times. The chain combines TRBV7-9 with TRBJ2-7; possible D gene TRBD2, 6 bases. V was shortened by 1 base and J by 5 bases, with 12 bases between the two germline ends. The V gene's germline CDR1 is SEHNR and CDR2 FQNEAQ (reference sequence). The CDR3 sequence is 14 residues long. The CDR3 sequence: CASSLGSSVHEQYV. The CDR3 nucleotides are TGTGCCAGCAGCTTAGGGTCTAGCGTTCACGAGCAGTACGTC.

This clonotype was seen repeatedly, ten times or more. The chain has TRBV20-1 and TRBJ2-5; 7 bases are shared with TRBD2. Unmatched junction bases numbered 6, after V lost 3 bases and J lost 2 bases. The germline CDR1 and CDR2 sequences are DFQATT and SNEGSKA (reference sequence). CDR3 size: 14 residues. The CDR3 bases are TGCAGTGCTAGGGAAGCGGGACGGCAAGAGACCCAGTACTTC. Its protein product is CSAREAGRQETQYF.

CDR3 DNA: TGCGCCAGCAGCCAAGATACCGGGGGCGAAGGAGATGAGCAGTTCTTC. Its translation: CASSQDTGGEGDEQFF. The chain couples TRBV4-3 to TRBJ2-1; tentatively, D is TRBD1 or TRBD2 (6 bases each). The CDR3 has 16 residues. V lost 0 bases, J lost 8 bases, and 17 bases lay in between. Germline CDR1 reads LGHNA; CDR2 reads YSLEER.

This chain joins TRBV20-1 and TRBJ2-1, with TRBD2 matching over 9 bases. The germline gives CDR1 DFQATT, CDR2 SNEGSKA (reference sequence). CDR3 length: 13 residues. V shed 5 bases and J 2 bases; nucleotides not matched to a gene: 1. DNA for the CDR3: TGCAGTGCTGCTAGCGGGGCCTACAATGAGCAGTTCTTC. The encoded protein is CSAASGAYNEQFF.

This clonotype was counted only a few times. V usage is TRBV11-2 and J usage is TRBJ2-2, with 8 nucleotides matching TRBD2. The V and J ends lost 3 bases and 7 bases, in that order; junction bases with no gene match: 7. The CDR3 is 15 residues long. The germline CDR1 and CDR2 sequences are SGHAT and FQNNGV. CDR3 sequence reads: CASSFGLAEIGELFF. The DNA of the CDR3 is TGTGCCAGCAGCTTCGGACTAGCTGAGATCGGGGAGCTGTTTTTT. Drawing the rest from reference TRBV11-2 and TRBJ2-2, the complete variable domain is EAGVAQSPRYKIIEKRQSVAFWCNPISGHATLYWYQQILGQGPKLLIQFQNNGVVDDSQLPKDRFSAERLKGVDSTLKIQPAKLEDSAVYLCASSFGLAEIGELFFGEGSRLTVL.